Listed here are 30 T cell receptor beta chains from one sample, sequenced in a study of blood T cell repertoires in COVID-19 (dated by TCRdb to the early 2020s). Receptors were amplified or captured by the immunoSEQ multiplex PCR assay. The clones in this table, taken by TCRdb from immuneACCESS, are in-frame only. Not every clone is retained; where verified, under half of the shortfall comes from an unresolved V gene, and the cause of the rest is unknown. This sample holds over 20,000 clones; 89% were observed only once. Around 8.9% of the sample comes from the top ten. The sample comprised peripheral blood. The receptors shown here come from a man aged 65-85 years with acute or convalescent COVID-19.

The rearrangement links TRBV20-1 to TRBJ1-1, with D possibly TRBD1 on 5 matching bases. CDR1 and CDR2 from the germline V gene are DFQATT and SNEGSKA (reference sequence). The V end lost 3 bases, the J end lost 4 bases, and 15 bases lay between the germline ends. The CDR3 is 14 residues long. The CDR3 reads CSASSGGGLTEAFF. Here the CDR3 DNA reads TGCAGTGCTAGTAGCGGGGGGGGTCTCACTGAAGCTTTCTTT.

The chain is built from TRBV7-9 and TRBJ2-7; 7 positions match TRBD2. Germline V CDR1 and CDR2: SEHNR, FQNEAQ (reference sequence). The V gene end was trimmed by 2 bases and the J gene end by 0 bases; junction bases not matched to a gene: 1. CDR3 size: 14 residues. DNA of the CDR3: TGTGCCAGCAGCTTAACTAGCGACTCCTACGAGCAGTACTTC. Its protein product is CASSLTSDSYEQYF.

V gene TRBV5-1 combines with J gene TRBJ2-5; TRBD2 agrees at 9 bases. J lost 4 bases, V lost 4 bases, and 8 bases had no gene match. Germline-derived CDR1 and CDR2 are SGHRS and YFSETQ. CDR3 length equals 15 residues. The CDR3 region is CASSTTSGFRETQYF. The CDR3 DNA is TGCGCCAGCAGCACCACTAGCGGGTTCCGAGAGACCCAGTACTTC.

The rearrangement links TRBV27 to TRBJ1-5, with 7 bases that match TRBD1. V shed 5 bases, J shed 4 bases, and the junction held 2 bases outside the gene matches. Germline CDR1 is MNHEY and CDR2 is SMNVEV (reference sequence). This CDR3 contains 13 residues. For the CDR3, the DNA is TGTGCCAGCAGTGACAGGGAGAATCAGCCCCAGCATTTT. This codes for CASSDRENQPQHF.

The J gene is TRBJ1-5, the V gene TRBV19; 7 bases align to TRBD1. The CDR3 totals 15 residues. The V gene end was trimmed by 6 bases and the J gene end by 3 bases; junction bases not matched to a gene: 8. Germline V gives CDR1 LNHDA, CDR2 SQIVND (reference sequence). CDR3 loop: CASRYGQDINQPQHF. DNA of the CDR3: TGTGCCAGTAGGTACGGACAGGACATCAATCAGCCCCAGCATTTT. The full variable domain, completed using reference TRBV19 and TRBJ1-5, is DGGITQSPKYLFRKEGQNVTLSCEQNLNHDAMYWYRQDPGQGLRLIYYSQIVNDFQKGDIAEGYSVSREKKESFPLTVTSAQKNPTAFYLCASRYGQDINQPQHFGDGTRLSIL.

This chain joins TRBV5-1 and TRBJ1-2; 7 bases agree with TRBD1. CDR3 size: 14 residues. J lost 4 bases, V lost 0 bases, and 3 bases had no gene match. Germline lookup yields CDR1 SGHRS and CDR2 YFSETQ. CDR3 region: CASSLGTGGYGYTF. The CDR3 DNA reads TGCGCCAGCAGCTTGGGGACAGGAGGCTATGGCTACACCTTC.

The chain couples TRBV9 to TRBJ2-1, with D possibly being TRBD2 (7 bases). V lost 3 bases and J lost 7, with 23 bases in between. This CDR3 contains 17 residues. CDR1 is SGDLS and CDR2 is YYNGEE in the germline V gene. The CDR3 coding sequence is TGTGCCAGCAGCGAAATAGGGGGGGCTAGCGGTGCTAATGAGCAGTTCTTC. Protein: CASSEIGGASGANEQFF. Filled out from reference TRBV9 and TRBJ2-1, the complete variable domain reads DSGVTQTPKHLITATGQRVTLRCSPRSGDLSVYWYQQSLDQGLQFLIQYYNGEERAKGNILERFSAQQFPDLHSELNLSSLELGDSALYFCASSEIGGASGANEQFFGPGTRLTVL.

The CDR3 sequence: CASSLGQGTYTTNEKLFF. As DNA, the CDR3 is TGTGCCAGCAGCTTAGGACAGGGGACTTACACAACTAATGAAAAACTGTTTTTT. The chain uses TRBV7-9 and TRBJ1-4; the match to TRBD1 covers 8 bases. The V segment lost 1 base and the J segment 0 bases; nucleotides outside the gene matches: 7. Germline CDR1 SEHNR, CDR2 FQNEAQ (reference sequence). This CDR3 is built from 18 residues.

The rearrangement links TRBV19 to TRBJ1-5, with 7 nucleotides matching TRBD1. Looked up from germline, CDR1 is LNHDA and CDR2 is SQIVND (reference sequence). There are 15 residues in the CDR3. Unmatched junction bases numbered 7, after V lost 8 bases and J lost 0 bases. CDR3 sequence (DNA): TGTGCCAGTGCTACAGGGGTTTATAGCAATCAGCCCCAGCATTTT. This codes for CASATGVYSNQPQHF.

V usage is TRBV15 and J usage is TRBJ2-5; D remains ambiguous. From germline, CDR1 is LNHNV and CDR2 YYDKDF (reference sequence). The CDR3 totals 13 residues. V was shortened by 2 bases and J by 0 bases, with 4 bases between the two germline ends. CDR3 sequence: CATSRQNQETQYF. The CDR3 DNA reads TGTGCCACCAGCAGACAGAACCAAGAGACCCAGTACTTC.

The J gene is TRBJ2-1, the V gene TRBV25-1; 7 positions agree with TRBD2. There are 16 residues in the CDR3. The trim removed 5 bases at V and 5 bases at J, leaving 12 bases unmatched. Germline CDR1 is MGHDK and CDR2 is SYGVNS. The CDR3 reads CASSRVGSSGNNEQFF. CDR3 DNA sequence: TGTGCCAGCAGTCGAGTTGGTTCTAGCGGTAACAATGAGCAGTTCTTC.

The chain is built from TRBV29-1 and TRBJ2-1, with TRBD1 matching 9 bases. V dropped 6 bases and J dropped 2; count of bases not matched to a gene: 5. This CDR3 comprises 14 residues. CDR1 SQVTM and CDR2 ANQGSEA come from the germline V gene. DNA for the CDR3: TGCAGCGTAGATCGACAGGGGGCCTACAATGAGCAGTTCTTC. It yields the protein CSVDRQGAYNEQFF.

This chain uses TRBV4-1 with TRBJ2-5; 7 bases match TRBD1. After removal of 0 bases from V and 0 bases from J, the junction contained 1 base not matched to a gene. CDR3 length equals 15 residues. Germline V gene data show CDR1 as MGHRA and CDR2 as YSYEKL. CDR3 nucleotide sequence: TGCGCCAGCAGCCAAGAGGGGACAGACCAAGAGACCCAGTACTTC. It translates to CASSQEGTDQETQYF.

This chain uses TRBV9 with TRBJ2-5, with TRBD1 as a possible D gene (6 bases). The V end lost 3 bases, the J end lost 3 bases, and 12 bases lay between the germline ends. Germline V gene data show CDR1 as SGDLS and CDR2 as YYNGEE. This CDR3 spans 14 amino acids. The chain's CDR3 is CASSDRDNKETQYF. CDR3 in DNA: TGTGCCAGCAGCGACCGGGACAATAAAGAGACCCAGTACTTC.

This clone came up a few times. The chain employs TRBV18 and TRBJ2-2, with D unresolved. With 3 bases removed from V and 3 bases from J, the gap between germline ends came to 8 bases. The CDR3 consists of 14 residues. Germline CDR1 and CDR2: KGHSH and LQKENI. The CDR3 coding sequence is TGTGCCAGCTCACCGTTCGAGGACACCGGGGAGCTGTTTTTT. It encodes CASSPFEDTGELFF.

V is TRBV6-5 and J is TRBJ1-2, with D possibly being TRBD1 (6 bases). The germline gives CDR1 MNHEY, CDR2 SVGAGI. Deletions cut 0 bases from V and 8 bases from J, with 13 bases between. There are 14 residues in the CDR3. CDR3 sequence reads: CASSYSRSQGGYTF. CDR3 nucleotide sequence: TGTGCCAGCAGTTACTCGAGGAGTCAGGGGGGCTACACCTTC.

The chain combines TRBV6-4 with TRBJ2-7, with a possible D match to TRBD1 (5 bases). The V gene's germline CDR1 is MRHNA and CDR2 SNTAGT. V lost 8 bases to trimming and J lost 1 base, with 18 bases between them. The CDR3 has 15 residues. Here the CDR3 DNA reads TGTGCCAGCGACCCGGAGAGGACACTATCCTACGAGCAGTACTTC. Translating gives CASDPERTLSYEQYF.

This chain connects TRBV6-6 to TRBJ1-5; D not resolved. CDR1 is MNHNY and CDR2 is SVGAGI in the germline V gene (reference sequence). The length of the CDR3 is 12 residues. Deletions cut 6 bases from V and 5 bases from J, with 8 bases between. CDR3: CASRAPDQPQHF. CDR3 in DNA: TGTGCCAGCAGGGCACCTGATCAGCCCCAGCATTTT.

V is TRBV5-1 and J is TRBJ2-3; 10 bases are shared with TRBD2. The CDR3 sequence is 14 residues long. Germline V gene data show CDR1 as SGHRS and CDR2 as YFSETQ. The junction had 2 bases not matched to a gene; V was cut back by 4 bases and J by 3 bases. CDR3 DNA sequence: TGCGCCAGCAGCCTAGCGGGGGATACAGATACGCAGTATTTT. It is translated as CASSLAGDTDTQYF.

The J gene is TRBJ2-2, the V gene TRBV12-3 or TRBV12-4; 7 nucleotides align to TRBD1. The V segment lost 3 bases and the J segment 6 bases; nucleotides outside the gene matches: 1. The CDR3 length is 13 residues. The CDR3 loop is CASSFQGAGELFF. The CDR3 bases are TGTGCCAGCAGTTTCCAGGGGGCCGGGGAGCTGTTTTTT.

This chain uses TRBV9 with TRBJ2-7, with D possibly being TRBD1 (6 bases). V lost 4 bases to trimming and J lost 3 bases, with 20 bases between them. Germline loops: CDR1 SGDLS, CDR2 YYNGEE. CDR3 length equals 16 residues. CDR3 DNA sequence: TGTGCCAGCAGCCCCATCTTTGGGGACAAAATCTACGAGCAGTACTTC. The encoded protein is CASSPIFGDKIYEQYF.

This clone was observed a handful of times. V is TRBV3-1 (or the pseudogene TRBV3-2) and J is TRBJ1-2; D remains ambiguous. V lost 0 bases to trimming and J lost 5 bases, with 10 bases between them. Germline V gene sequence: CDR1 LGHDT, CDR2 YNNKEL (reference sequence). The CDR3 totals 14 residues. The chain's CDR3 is CASSQEPGGYGYTF. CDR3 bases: TGTGCCAGCAGCCAAGAGCCGGGCGGGTATGGCTACACCTTC.

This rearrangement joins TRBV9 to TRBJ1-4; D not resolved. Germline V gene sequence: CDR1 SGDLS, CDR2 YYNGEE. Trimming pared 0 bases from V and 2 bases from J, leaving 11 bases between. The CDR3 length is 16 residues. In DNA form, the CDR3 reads TGTGCCAGCAGCGTAGGAGGGAAAGGGACTAATGAAAAACTGTTTTTT. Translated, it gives CASSVGGKGTNEKLFF.

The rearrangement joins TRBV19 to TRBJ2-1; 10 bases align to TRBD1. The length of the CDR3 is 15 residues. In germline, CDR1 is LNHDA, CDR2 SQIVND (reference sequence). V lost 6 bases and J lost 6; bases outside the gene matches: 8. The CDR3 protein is CASSRRGQGINEQFF. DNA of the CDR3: TGTGCCAGTAGCCGGAGGGGACAGGGGATCAATGAGCAGTTCTTC.

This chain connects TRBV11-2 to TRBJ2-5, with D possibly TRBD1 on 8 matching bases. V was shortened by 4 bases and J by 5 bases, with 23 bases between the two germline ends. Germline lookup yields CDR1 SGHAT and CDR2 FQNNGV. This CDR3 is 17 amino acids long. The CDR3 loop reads CASSSDSPRGRGETQYF. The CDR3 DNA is TGTGCCAGCAGCTCCGACTCTCCCAGGGGGCGGGGGGAGACCCAGTACTTC.

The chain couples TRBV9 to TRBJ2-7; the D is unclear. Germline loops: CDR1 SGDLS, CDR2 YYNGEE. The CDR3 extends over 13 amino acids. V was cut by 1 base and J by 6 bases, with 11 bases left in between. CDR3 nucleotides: TGTGCCAGCAGCGTAAAGCAACGGAGCGAGCAGTACTTC. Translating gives CASSVKQRSEQYF.

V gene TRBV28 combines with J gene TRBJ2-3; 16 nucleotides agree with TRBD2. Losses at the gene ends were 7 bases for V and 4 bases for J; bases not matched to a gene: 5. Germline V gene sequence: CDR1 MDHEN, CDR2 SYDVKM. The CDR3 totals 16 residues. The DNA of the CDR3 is TGTGCCAGCACTACGGGACTAGCGGGAGGGCCAGATACGCAGTATTTT. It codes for CASTTGLAGGPDTQYF.

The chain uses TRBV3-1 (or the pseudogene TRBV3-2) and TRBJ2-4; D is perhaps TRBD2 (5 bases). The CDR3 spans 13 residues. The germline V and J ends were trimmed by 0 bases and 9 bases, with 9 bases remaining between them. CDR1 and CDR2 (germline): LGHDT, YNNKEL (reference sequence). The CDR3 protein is CASSQDNGGIQYF. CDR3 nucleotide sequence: TGTGCCAGCAGCCAAGATAACGGAGGCATTCAGTACTTC.

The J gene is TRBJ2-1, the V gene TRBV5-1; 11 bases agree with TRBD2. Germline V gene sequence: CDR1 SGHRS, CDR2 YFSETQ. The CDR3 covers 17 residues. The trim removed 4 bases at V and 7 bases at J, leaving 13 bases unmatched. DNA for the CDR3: TGCGCCAGCAGCGGGGGGGAACTAGCGGGAGTCGCAAATGAGCAGTTCTTC. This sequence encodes CASSGGELAGVANEQFF.

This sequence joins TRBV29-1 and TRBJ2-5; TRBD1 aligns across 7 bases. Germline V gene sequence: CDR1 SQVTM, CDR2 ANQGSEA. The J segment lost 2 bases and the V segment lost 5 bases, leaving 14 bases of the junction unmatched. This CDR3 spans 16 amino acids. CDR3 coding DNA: TGCAGCGTTATGAGACAGGGTTCGAAAATACAAGAGACCCAGTACTTC. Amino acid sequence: CSVMRQGSKIQETQYF.